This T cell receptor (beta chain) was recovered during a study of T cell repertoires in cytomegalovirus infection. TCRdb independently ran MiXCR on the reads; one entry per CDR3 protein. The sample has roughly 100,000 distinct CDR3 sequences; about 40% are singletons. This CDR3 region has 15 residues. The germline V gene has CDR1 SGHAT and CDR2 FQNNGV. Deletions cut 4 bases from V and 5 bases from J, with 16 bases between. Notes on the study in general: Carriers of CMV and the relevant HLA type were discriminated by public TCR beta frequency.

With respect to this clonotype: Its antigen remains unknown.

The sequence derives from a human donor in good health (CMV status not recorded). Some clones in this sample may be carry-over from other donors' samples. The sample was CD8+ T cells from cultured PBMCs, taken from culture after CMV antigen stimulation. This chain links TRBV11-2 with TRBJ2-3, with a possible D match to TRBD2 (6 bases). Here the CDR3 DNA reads TGTGCCAGCAGCTCCCGTTTAGCGGAGGTAGATACGCAGTATTTT. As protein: CASSSRLAEVDTQYF.